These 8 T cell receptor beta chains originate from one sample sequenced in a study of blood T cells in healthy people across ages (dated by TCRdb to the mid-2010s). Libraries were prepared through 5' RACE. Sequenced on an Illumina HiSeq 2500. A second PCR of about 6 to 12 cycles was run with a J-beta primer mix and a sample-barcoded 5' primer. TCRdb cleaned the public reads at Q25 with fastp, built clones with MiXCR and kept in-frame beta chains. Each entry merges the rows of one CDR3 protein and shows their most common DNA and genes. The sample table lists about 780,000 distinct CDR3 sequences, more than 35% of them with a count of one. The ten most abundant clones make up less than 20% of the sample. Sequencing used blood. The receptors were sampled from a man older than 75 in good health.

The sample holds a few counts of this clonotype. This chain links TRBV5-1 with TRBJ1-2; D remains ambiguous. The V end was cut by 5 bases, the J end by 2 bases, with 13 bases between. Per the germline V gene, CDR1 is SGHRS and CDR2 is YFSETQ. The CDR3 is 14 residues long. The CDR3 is CASRMAPGNYGYTF. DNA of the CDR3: TGCGCCAGCAGGATGGCCCCCGGAAACTATGGCTACACCTTC.

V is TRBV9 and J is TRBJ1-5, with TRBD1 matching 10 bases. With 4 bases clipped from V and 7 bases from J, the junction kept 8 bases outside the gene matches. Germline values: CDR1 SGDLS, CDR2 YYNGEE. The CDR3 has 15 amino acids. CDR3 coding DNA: TGTGCCAGCAGCTCCGGACAGGGGGTGGACCAGCCCCAGCATTTT. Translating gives CASSSGQGVDQPQHF.

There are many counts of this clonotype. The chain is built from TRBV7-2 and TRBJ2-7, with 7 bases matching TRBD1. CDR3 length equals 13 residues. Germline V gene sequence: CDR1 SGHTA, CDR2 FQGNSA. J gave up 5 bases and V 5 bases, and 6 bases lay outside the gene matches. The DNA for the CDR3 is TGTGCCAGCAGCGTAGACAGGGTGGACGAGCAGTACTTC. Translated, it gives CASSVDRVDEQYF.

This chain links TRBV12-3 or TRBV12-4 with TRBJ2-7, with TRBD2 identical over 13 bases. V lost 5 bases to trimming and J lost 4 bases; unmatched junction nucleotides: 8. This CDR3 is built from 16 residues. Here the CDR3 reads CASSPTRTSGSYEQYF. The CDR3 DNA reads TGTGCCAGCAGTCCTACCCGGACTAGCGGGAGTTACGAGCAGTACTTC.

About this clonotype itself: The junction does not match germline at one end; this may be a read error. CDR3 sequence (DNA): TGTGCCATCAGTGACAGCGGGAGCTCCTGCGAGCAGTACTTC. Translated, it gives CAISDSGSSCEQYF. The chain is built from TRBV10-3 and TRBJ2-7; 8 nucleotides agree with TRBD2. The CDR3 is 14 amino acids. Germline CDR1 ENHRY, CDR2 SYGVKD.

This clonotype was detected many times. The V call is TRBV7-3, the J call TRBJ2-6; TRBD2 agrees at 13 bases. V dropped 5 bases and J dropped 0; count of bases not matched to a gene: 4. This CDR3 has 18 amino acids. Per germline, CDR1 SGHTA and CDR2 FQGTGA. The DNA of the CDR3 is TGTGCCAGCAGCCCCGGACTAGCGGGAGCCTCTGGGGCCAACGTCCTGACTTTC. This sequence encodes CASSPGLAGASGANVLTF.

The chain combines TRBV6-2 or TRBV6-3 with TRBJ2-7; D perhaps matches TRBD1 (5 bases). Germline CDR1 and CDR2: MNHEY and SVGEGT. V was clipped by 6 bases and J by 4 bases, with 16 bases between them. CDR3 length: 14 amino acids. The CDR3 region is CASRETGSPYEQYF. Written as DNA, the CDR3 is TGTGCCAGCAGGGAAACAGGATCACCGTACGAGCAGTACTTC.

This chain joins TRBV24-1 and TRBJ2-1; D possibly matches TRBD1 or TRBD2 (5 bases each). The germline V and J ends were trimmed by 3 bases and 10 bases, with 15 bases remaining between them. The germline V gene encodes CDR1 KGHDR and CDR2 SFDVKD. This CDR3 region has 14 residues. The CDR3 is CATSDVGTGREQFF. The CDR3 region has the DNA TGTGCCACCAGTGATGTCGGGACCGGAAGGGAGCAGTTCTTC.